This TCR beta chain was captured in a study of shared clonotypes between healthy human individuals. Sequencing used immunoSEQ multiplex PCR; TCRdb keeps in-frame clones, though not all of them. The sample consists of about 2.1 million clones, 85% to 95% of them appearing once. Cells designated naive CD8 were CD45RO-negative and were positively selected for CCR7, with terminally differentiated effector memory CD45RA+ cells excluded. Adult donors, all healthy and HIV-negative, had no recent acute infections or vaccinations. The germline V gene has CDR1 MNHNS and CDR2 SASEGT. This CDR3 is built from 17 residues. V dropped 4 bases and J dropped 8 bases, with 24 bases sitting between them.

The sequence came from a man aged 18 to 30 in good health. Some clones in this sample may be carry-over from other donors' samples. This chain links TRBV6-1 with TRBJ2-1, with D perhaps TRBD2 (6 bases). Specimen: naive CD8+ T cells from PBMCs. The CDR3: CASSGWEARVIGDEQFF. The CDR3 DNA reads TGTGCCAGCAGTGGCTGGGAGGCCAGGGTGATAGGCGATGAGCAGTTCTTC.